The sequence of this T cell receptor (beta chain) was determined in a study of T cells in Graves' hyperthyroidism and ophthalmopathy. This clonotype was recorded at least ten times. Template material for amplifying TCR beta CDR3 regions consisted of RNA transcripts. The HTBI set primed first-round TCR CDR3 RT-PCR. TCRdb recomputed calls from the multiplex PCR reads with MiXCR, one row per CDR3 protein. The repertoire holds under 550,000 distinct CDR3 sequences, with roughly 15% as singletons. Sequencing was done on a sample of blood. This receptor was identified in a woman younger than 35 with Graves' hyperthyroidism.

In DNA, the CDR3 is TGTGCCAGCAGCCGTCGGGACAGGTCCTATGGCTACACCTTC. This translates into CASSRRDRSYGYTF. This chain links TRBV6-1 with TRBJ1-2; 8 positions match TRBD1. CDR3 size: 14 residues. V trimming: 6 bases; J trimming: 4 bases; junction bases outside the gene matches: 7. Germline V lookup: CDR1 MNHNS, CDR2 SASEGT.